Shown below are 19 T cell receptor beta chains from a single sample sequenced in a study of low-dose radiotherapy and immunotherapy resistance in tumors. Primers targeting TRAV and TRBV primed first-strand cDNA, covering alpha and beta chains. TCR amplification ran 15 to 25 PCR cycles using constant-region and V-primer adapter primers. TCRdb analysed the reads with MiXCR anew, one entry per CDR3 protein. Of over 70,000 distinct CDR3 sequences listed, about a third were seen once; the top ten hold 11%. Time point in this sample: before trial treatment. The sample in question was PBMCs, obtained before treatment. Every receptor here comes from a female donor with ovarian cancer.

There are many counts of this clonotype. The junction differs from germline at one of its ends, possibly a read error. The chain carries TRBV20-1 and TRBJ1-2; 12 positions match TRBD1. Per the germline V gene, CDR1 is DFQATT and CDR2 is SNEGSKA (reference sequence). The CDR3 is 13 amino acids. The CDR3 is CSARRDRGHGYTF. In DNA, the CDR3 is TGCAGCGCTAGGAGGGACAGGGGGCATGGCTACACCTTC.

Many counts were recorded for this clonotype. This chain links TRBV29-1 with TRBJ2-7; 8 bases fit TRBD2. Per germline, CDR1 SQVTM and CDR2 ANQGSEA. V gave up 7 bases and J gave up 2 bases; unmatched junction bases: 7. This CDR3 spans 13 amino acids. In DNA form, the CDR3 reads TGCAGCGGGACGGGGGGGGCCACCTACGAGCAGTACTTC. This codes for CSGTGGATYEQYF.

This clonotype was detected only a few times. V gene TRBV7-9 combines with J gene TRBJ1-1; D is ambiguous. The V end was cut by 5 bases, the J end by 11 bases, with 15 bases between. CDR3 size: 12 residues. The germline V gene encodes CDR1 SEHNR and CDR2 FQNEAQ (reference sequence). In nucleotides, the CDR3 is TGTGCCAGCAGCCCAACGGACTCCTTGGCTTTCTTT. This translates into CASSPTDSLAFF.

This clonotype came up many times. V usage is TRBV7-9 and J usage is TRBJ1-5, with TRBD1 matching over 9 bases. CDR3 size: 17 residues. Germline V lookup: CDR1 SEHNR, CDR2 FQNEAQ (reference sequence). V lost 5 bases to trimming and J lost 2 bases; unmatched junction nucleotides: 10. This chain's CDR3 is CASSSSGTGRGNQPQHF. The CDR3 nucleotides are TGTGCCAGCAGCAGCTCCGGGACAGGGAGAGGCAATCAGCCCCAGCATTTT.

This clonotype was found many times. The chain links TRBV5-1 to TRBJ2-7, with D possibly being TRBD1 (6 bases). Germline CDR1 is SGHRS and CDR2 is YFSETQ. The CDR3 length is 16 residues. V lost 4 bases, J lost 2 bases, and 19 bases lay in between. CDR3 in DNA: TGCGCCAGCAGCCCACGATACAGGGACGGGACCTACGAGCAGTACTTC. As protein: CASSPRYRDGTYEQYF.

Notes on this clonotype: A far larger clone lies a single base away; this is likely a read error. The chain is built from TRBV10-3 and TRBJ2-3, with 9 bases lining up with TRBD1. Per germline, CDR1 ENHRY and CDR2 SYGVKD. V dropped 4 bases and J dropped 8; count of bases not matched to a gene: 7. The CDR3 consists of 14 residues. The CDR3 DNA is TGTGCCATCAGTGGGGACAGGGTGGTGGGTACGCAGTATTTT. Protein: CAISGDRVVGTQYF.

The chain links TRBV5-1 to TRBJ2-7; D is undetermined. The germline V gene has CDR1 SGHRS and CDR2 YFSETQ. V lost 2 bases to trimming and J lost 5 bases, with 17 bases between them. The CDR3 is 15 amino acids. CDR3 coding DNA: TGCGCCAGCAGCTTAGGACCTCCCGGGCGCCACGAGCAGTACTTC. Amino acids: CASSLGPPGRHEQYF.

This clonotype was recorded at least ten times. The chain employs TRBV12-3 or TRBV12-4 and TRBJ2-7, with 11 bases that match TRBD2. This CDR3 has 16 amino acids. The V segment lost 3 bases and the J segment 5 bases; nucleotides outside the gene matches: 9. CDR3: CASSLTTSGIGNEQYF. The CDR3 DNA is TGTGCCAGCAGTTTGACGACTAGCGGGATTGGTAACGAGCAGTACTTC.

Comment on this clonotype: A far bigger clonotype differs at one base, so this is likely a read error. The chain couples TRBV7-6 to TRBJ1-2; D gene unclear. The CDR3 has 10 amino acids. Germline lookup yields CDR1 SGHVS and CDR2 FNYEAQ. Trimming took off 8 bases at V and 5 bases at J, with 6 bases between the two ends. This CDR3 reads CASGMYGYTF. The CDR3 DNA is TGTGCCAGCGGCATGTATGGCTACACCTTC.

This clonotype was picked up many times. The V gene is TRBV20-1, the J gene TRBJ2-1, with TRBD2 identical over 11 bases. This CDR3 is built from 17 residues. V was clipped by 0 bases and J by 7 bases; unmatched bases: 11. Germline CDR1 and CDR2: DFQATT and SNEGSKA (reference sequence). This CDR3 is CSAREGGSGRAVNEQFF. DNA for the CDR3: TGCAGTGCTAGAGAAGGTGGTAGCGGGAGGGCCGTGAATGAGCAGTTCTTC.

With respect to this clonotype: A read error may account for a junction end that differs from germline. The J gene is TRBJ2-2, the V gene TRBV5-3; TRBD2 matches 14 bases. TRBV5-3 is treated as an ORF (open reading frame) with a function not yet certain. The CDR3 contains 16 residues. Here the CDR3 reads CASSFGLAGGTGELFF. CDR3 sequence (DNA): TGTGCCAGCAGCTTCGGACTAGCGGGAGGCACCGGGGAGCTGTTTTTT.

J is TRBJ1-6 and V is TRBV20-1; 8 bases match TRBD1. CDR1 DFQATT and CDR2 SNEGSKA come from the germline V gene (reference sequence). CDR3 size: 15 residues. The trim removed 5 bases at V and 9 bases at J, leaving 12 bases unmatched. CDR3 nucleotides: TGCAGTGCTGGACTGCGGACAGGGACAGGTTCACCCCTCCACTTT. It encodes CSAGLRTGTGSPLHF.

This clonotype was recorded many times. The V and J genes are TRBV7-9 and TRBJ2-5, with 11 bases matching TRBD2. The CDR3 length is 18 residues. Germline V CDR1 and CDR2: SEHNR, FQNEAQ (reference sequence). V gave up 5 bases and J gave up 0 bases; unmatched junction bases: 11. CDR3 residues: CASSITSGGLRYQETQYF. In DNA, the CDR3 is TGTGCCAGCAGCATTACTAGCGGGGGCTTGAGGTACCAAGAGACCCAGTACTTC.

This clonotype has just one count. V is TRBV6-2 or TRBV6-3 and J is TRBJ2-3; D gene uncertain. Trimming took off 6 bases at V and 3 bases at J, with 7 bases between the two ends. The V gene's germline CDR1 is MNHEY and CDR2 SVGEGT. The CDR3 spans 12 residues. The CDR3 region has the DNA TGTGCCAGCAGAAGAGATACAGATACGCAGTATTTT. It yields the protein CASRRDTDTQYF.

This clonotype was observed a single time. It is likely a read error: a sequence one base away is far more abundant. This chain uses TRBV7-2 with TRBJ2-1; D gene uncertain. V lost 5 bases to trimming and J lost 10 bases, with 21 bases between them. Germline V gene lookup returns CDR1 SGHTA and CDR2 FQGNSA. This CDR3 comprises 15 residues. In DNA, the CDR3 is TGTGCCAGCAGCACCCCTGGACGCGGCTCCTACGAGCAGTTCTTC. This sequence encodes CASSTPGRGSYEQFF.

This clonotype was recorded a few times. The chain has TRBV20-1 and TRBJ2-5; 8 positions match TRBD2. CDR3 length: 14 residues. Germline V CDR1 and CDR2: DFQATT, SNEGSKA (reference sequence). V shed 3 bases and J 4 bases; nucleotides not matched to a gene: 7. The CDR3 protein is CSASPGTRGETQYF. CDR3 coding DNA: TGCAGTGCTAGTCCCGGGACTAGAGGAGAGACCCAGTACTTC.

This clonotype has at least ten counts. The chain carries TRBV6-2 or TRBV6-3 and TRBJ2-2; the match to TRBD1 covers 9 bases. J lost 1 base, V lost 10 bases, and 7 bases had no gene match. This CDR3 has 15 residues. The V gene's germline CDR1 is MNHEY and CDR2 SVGEGT. For the CDR3, the DNA is TGTGCCACCAGGGACAGGGTTATGAACACCGGGGAGCTGTTTTTT. It specifies CATRDRVMNTGELFF.

This clonotype was seen many times. The chain joins TRBV5-6 to TRBJ2-1; D call uncertain. This CDR3 spans 14 amino acids. The ends were cut back, 0 bases at V and 0 bases at J, with 4 bases in the middle. The germline gives CDR1 SGHDT, CDR2 YYEEEE. For the CDR3, the DNA is TGTGCCAGCAGCTTGGGGGACTCCTACAATGAGCAGTTCTTC. Amino acids: CASSLGDSYNEQFF.

V is TRBV30 and J is TRBJ1-1; TRBD1 is a possible D gene (6 bases). V lost 1 base and J 3 bases, leaving 9 bases between the germline ends. The CDR3 has 13 amino acids. Germline lookup yields CDR1 GTSNPN and CDR2 SVGIG (reference sequence). CDR3 in amino acids: CAWSGGGYTEAFF. DNA of the CDR3: TGTGCCTGGAGTGGGGGGGGCTACACTGAAGCTTTCTTT.